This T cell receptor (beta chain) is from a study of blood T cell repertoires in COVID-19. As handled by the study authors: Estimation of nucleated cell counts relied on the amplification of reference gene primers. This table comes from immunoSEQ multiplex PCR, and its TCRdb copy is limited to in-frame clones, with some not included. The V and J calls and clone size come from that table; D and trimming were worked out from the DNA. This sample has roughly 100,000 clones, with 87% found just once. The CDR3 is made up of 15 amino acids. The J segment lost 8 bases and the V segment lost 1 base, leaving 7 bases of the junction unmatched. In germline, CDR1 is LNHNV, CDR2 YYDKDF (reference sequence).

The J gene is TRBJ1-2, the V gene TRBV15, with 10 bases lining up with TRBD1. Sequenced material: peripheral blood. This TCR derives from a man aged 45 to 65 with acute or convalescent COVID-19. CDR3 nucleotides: TGTGCCACCAGCAGAGGGACAGGGGGAAAATCAGGCTACACCTTC. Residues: CATSRGTGGKSGYTF.